This T cell receptor (beta chain) was recovered during a study of blood T cell repertoires in COVID-19. Study at large: Acute and convalescent COVID-19 specimens originated in the United States, Italy and Spain.

Authors' methods: Amplification from reference gene primers served as the basis for estimated nucleated cell counts. Only in-frame clones appear in the TCRdb table, and some are missing; sequencing was by immunoSEQ multiplex PCR. V and J calls and clone size are those listed in that table; D and trimming were worked out from the DNA. Of under 250,000 clones in the sample, around 82% were seen once. What was sequenced was peripheral blood. This clonotype was obtained from a middle-aged man with active or convalescent COVID-19.

The CDR3 is CASSRGLAGGGGDTQYF. DNA for the CDR3: TGTGCCAGCAGCCGGGGACTAGCGGGAGGCGGCGGGGATACGCAGTATTTT. The chain couples TRBV14 to TRBJ2-3, with 15 bases fitting TRBD2. Germline assignment: CDR1 SGHDN and CDR2 FVKESK. CDR3 length equals 17 residues. The V and J ends lost 4 bases and 6 bases, in that order; junction bases with no gene match: 8.